The 18 T cell receptor beta chains presented below share a single source sample, sequenced in a study of Ad26.COV2.S vaccination and SARS-CoV-2 variants (dated by TCRdb to about 2021). What the treatment or condition label conveys for this sample: roughly 19 received Ad26.COV2.S at low or high dose, single or two shots; roughly five received placebo; per-sample allocation not given. For vaccine and placebo recipients, the sequenced repertoires came from samples collected on day 63 after the first injection. Receptor amplification or capture employed the immunoSEQ multiplex PCR assay. The source is immuneACCESS, and TCRdb retained only in-frame sequences with V and J called. Part of the clones is not carried over; for the studies checked, unresolved V genes explain less than half of this, and the remainder is unexplained. The sample yields 350,000 to 450,000 clones; 75% to 90% were counted once. In total, the top ten clones hold around 2% of the sample.

The sample was peripheral blood, taken in a trial of Ad26.COV2.S vaccine versus placebo. Receptors originate from a person between 18 and 59 years old who received the Ad26.COV2.S COVID-19 vaccine or a placebo.

The CDR3 coding sequence is TGTGCCTGGGGCAGAGGGGGGGATACGCAGTATTTT. It translates to CAWGRGGDTQYF. V gene TRBV30 combines with J gene TRBJ2-3; the D call may be TRBD1 or TRBD2 (6 bases each). Trimming stripped 5 bases from V and 6 bases from J, with 12 bases between. Looked up from germline, CDR1 is GTSNPN and CDR2 is SVGIG (reference sequence). The CDR3 runs to 12 residues.

On this clone: The identical CDR3 is also encoded by other nucleotide sequences in the sample. V usage is TRBV19 and J usage is TRBJ1-1, with a possible D match to TRBD1 (5 bases). CDR1 and CDR2 from the germline V gene are LNHDA and SQIVND (reference sequence). V dropped 3 bases and J dropped 1 base, with 9 bases sitting between them. This CDR3 has 14 amino acids. The CDR3 loop reads CASSMGLTNTEAFF. DNA for the CDR3: TGTGCCAGTAGTATGGGGCTGACGAACACTGAAGCTTTCTTT. Full variable domain (outside the CDR3, taken from reference TRBV19 and TRBJ1-1): DGGITQSPKYLFRKEGQNVTLSCEQNLNHDAMYWYRQDPGQGLRLIYYSQIVNDFQKGDIAEGYSVSREKKESFPLTVTSAQKNPTAFYLCASSMGLTNTEAFFGQGTRLTVV.

The chain employs TRBV18 and TRBJ1-5; possible D gene TRBD1, 6 bases. Germline V CDR1 and CDR2: KGHSH, LQKENI. This CDR3 spans 12 amino acids. The V and J ends lost 4 bases and 5 bases respectively, with 6 bases between them. The CDR3 reads CASSHRDQPQHF. CDR3 nucleotides: TGTGCCAGCTCACACAGGGATCAGCCCCAGCATTTT.

The V gene is TRBV29-1, the J gene TRBJ2-3, with TRBD2 matching over 9 bases. The ends lost 4 bases at V and 6 bases at J; junction bases unmatched: 5. This CDR3 is built from 13 residues. The germline gives CDR1 SQVTM, CDR2 ANQGSEA. The CDR3 DNA sequence: TGCAGCGTTGGCGGGGGGGCTCGGGATACGCAGTATTTT. It codes for CSVGGGARDTQYF.

The CDR3 bases are TGCGCCAGCAGCCGGCCCGGAAAGAATCAGCCCCAGCATTTT. This gives the protein CASSRPGKNQPQHF. The chain links TRBV10-2 to TRBJ1-5, with D unresolved. The ends were cut back, 6 bases at V and 4 bases at J, with 13 bases in the middle. The CDR3 spans 14 residues. Germline CDR1 and CDR2: WSHSY and SAAADI.

The CDR3 DNA reads as TGTGCCAGCAGCCCGGGACTAGACAACGAGCAGTACTTC. The encoded protein is CASSPGLDNEQYF. This chain joins TRBV7-3 and TRBJ2-7; 8 bases map to TRBD2. J gave up 5 bases and V 5 bases, and 5 bases lay outside the gene matches. This CDR3 spans 13 amino acids. Germline CDR1 reads SGHTA; CDR2 reads FQGTGA. The whole variable domain, remainder taken from reference TRBV7-3 and TRBJ2-7, is GAGVSQTPSNKVTEKGKYVELRCDPISGHTALYWYRQSLGQGPEFLIYFQGTGAADDSGLPNDRFFAVRPEGSVSTLKIQRTERGDSAVYLCASSPGLDNEQYFGPGTRLTVT.

A note on this clone: The junction and the germline gene differ at one end; a read error may be behind it. The chain couples TRBV5-6 to TRBJ1-4; 7 nucleotides align to TRBD1. In germline, CDR1 is SGHDT, CDR2 YYEEEE. The CDR3 runs to 11 residues. CDR3 loop: CASSWAGTAVF. The DNA for the CDR3 is TGTGCCAGCAGCTGGGCCGGGACAGCCGTTTTT.

As to this clone: At one end the junction does not follow the germline gene, possibly because of a read error. The chain carries TRBV7-7 and TRBJ2-7, with D tentatively TRBD2 (5 bases). Germline V gene lookup returns CDR1 SSHAT and CDR2 FNYEAQ (reference sequence). This CDR3 has 13 residues. Written as DNA, the CDR3 is TGTGCTAGCAGCCCAGCGCCCGGGGATGAGCAGTACTTC. It encodes CASSPAPGDEQYF.

The chain joins TRBV6-5 to TRBJ1-4; TRBD1 matches at 9 bases. CDR3 length: 15 amino acids. Unmatched junction bases numbered 8, after V lost 4 bases and J lost 8 bases. Germline-derived CDR1 and CDR2 are MNHEY and SVGAGI. The chain's CDR3 is CASSSLQGAQEKLFF. The CDR3 DNA reads TGTGCCAGCAGTTCCCTACAGGGGGCACAGGAAAAACTGTTTTTT.

The rearrangement uses TRBV6-1 and TRBJ1-1, with D unclear. CDR1 MNHNS and CDR2 SASEGT come from the germline V gene. Trimming left V 1 base short and J 9 bases short, with 6 bases between. This CDR3 spans 11 amino acids. The DNA for the CDR3 is TGTGCCAGCAGTGAAGGACTTAAAGCTTTCTTT. This codes for CASSEGLKAFF.

This CDR3 reads CASSVEGNTEAFF. The CDR3 DNA reads TGTGCCAGCAGTGTCGAGGGGAACACTGAAGCTTTCTTT. V gene TRBV6-4 combines with J gene TRBJ1-1; D uncertain. Trimming pared 4 bases from V and 1 base from J, leaving 7 bases between. CDR1 is MRHNA, CDR2 SNTAGT, per germline. The CDR3 extends over 13 amino acids.

CDR3 protein: CASSIRDPENSPLHF. The CDR3 DNA reads as TGTGCCAGCAGTATCCGGGACCCGGAGAATTCACCCCTCCACTTT. This rearrangement joins TRBV28 to TRBJ1-6; perhaps TRBD1 as D (5 bases). CDR1 is MDHEN, CDR2 SYDVKM, per germline. V lost 5 bases, J lost 7 bases, and 15 bases lay in between. The CDR3 consists of 15 residues.

The J gene is TRBJ1-1, the V gene TRBV9; D is possibly TRBD1 (5 bases). This CDR3 region has 16 residues. CDR1 and CDR2 from the germline V gene are SGDLS and YYNGEE. V was cut by 0 bases and J by 1 base, with 13 bases left in between. CDR3 in amino acids: CASSVVGGGTNTEAFF. The CDR3 nucleotides are TGTGCCAGCAGCGTAGTCGGGGGTGGGACGAACACTGAAGCTTTCTTT. The variable domain in full, completed from reference TRBV9 and TRBJ1-1, reads DSGVTQTPKHLITATGQRVTLRCSPRSGDLSVYWYQQSLDQGLQFLIQYYNGEERAKGNILERFSAQQFPDLHSELNLSSLELGDSALYFCASSVVGGGTNTEAFFGQGTRLTVV.

The chain links TRBV11-2 to TRBJ2-1, with TRBD1 identical over 7 bases. Germline CDR1 reads SGHAT; CDR2 reads FQNNGV. Losses at the gene ends were 6 bases for V and 6 bases for J; bases not matched to a gene: 5. This CDR3 region has 13 residues. Here the CDR3 DNA reads TGTGCCAGCAGAACGACAGGGACCAATGAGCAGTTCTTC. It translates to CASRTTGTNEQFF.

The rearrangement links TRBV6-5 to TRBJ1-6; 9 nucleotides agree with TRBD1. The CDR3 runs 14 residues. Germline CDR1 MNHEY, CDR2 SVGAGI. Germline trimming cut 5 bases from V and 10 bases from J; bases unmatched to any gene: 6. The CDR3 DNA sequence: TGTGCCAGCAGTAGGACAGGGGCGAGGTCACCCCTCCACTTT. Amino acids: CASSRTGARSPLHF.

The chain recombines TRBV5-6 with TRBJ2-7; 14 nucleotides align to TRBD2. The V segment lost 3 bases and the J segment 2 bases; nucleotides outside the gene matches: 4. The CDR3 covers 16 residues. Germline CDR1 and CDR2: SGHDT and YYEEEE. In DNA form, the CDR3 reads TGTGCCAGCAGCTATGGACTAGCGGGAGGAGCCTACGAGCAGTACTTC. Its protein product is CASSYGLAGGAYEQYF. Full variable domain (outside the CDR3, taken from reference TRBV5-6 and TRBJ2-7): DAGVTQSPTHLIKTRGQQVTLRCSPKSGHDTVSWYQQALGQGPQFIFQYYEEEERQRGNFPDRFSGHQFPNYSSELNVNALLLGDSALYLCASSYGLAGGAYEQYFGPGTRLTVT.

The chain employs TRBV7-2 and TRBJ1-1, with D possibly being TRBD1 (5 bases). Trimming removed 5 bases from V and 1 base from J, with 14 bases in between. The CDR3 runs 15 residues. Germline lookup yields CDR1 SGHTA and CDR2 FQGNSA. The CDR3 nucleotides read TGTGCCAGCAGCGTCCAGGGTGGTGCGAACACTGAAGCTTTCTTT. This encodes CASSVQGGANTEAFF.

The chain carries TRBV19 and TRBJ2-1; 7 bases are shared with TRBD2. The CDR3 consists of 14 residues. V was clipped by 7 bases and J by 4 bases; unmatched bases: 7. The germline gives CDR1 LNHDA, CDR2 SQIVND (reference sequence). The CDR3 DNA reads TGTGCCAGTAACGGCGGGAGTGGGTACAATGAGCAGTTCTTC. Amino acid sequence: CASNGGSGYNEQFF.